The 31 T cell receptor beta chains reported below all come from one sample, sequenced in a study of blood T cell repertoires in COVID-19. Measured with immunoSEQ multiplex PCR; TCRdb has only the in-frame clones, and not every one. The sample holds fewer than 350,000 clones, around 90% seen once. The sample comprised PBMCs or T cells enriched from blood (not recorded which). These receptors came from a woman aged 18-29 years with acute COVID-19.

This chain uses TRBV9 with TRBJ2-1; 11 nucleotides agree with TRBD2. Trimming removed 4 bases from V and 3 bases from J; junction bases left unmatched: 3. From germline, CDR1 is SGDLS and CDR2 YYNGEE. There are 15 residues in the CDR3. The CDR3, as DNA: TGTGCCAGCAGCCCCACTAGCGGGGGCTACAATGAGCAGTTCTTC. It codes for CASSPTSGGYNEQFF.

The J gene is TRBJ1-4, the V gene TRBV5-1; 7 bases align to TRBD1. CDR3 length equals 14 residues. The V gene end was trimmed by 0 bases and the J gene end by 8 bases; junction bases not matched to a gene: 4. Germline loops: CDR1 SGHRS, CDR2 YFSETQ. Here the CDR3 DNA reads TGCGCCAGCAGCTTGGGGCAGGGGGGAGAAAAACTGTTTTTT. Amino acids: CASSLGQGGEKLFF.

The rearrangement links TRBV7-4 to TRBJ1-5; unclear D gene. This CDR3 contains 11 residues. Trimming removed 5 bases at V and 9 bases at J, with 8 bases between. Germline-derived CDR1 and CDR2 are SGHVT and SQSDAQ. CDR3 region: CASSPPRPQHF. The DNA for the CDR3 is TGTGCCAGCAGCCCACCGCGGCCCCAGCATTTT.

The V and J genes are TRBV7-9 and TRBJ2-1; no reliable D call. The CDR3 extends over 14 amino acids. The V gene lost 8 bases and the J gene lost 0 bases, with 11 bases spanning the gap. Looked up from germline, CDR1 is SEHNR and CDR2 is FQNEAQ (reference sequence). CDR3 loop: CASLDPGSYNEQFF. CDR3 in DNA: TGTGCCAGCCTAGACCCCGGCTCCTACAATGAGCAGTTCTTC.

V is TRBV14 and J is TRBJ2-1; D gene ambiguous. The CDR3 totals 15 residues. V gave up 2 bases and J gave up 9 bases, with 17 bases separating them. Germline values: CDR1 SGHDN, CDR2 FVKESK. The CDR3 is CASSQRRGGISEQFF. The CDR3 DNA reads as TGTGCCAGCAGCCAAAGGCGCGGCGGCATTAGTGAGCAGTTCTTC.

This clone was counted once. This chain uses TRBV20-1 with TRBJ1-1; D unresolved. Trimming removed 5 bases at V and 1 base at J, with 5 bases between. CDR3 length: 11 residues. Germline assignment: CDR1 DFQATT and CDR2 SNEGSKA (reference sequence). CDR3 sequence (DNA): TGCAGTGCTGAGGGGAACACTGAAGCTTTCTTT. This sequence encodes CSAEGNTEAFF.

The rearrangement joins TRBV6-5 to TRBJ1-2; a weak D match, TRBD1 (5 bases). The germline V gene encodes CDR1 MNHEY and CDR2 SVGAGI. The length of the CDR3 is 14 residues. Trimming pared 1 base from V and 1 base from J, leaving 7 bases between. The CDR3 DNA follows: TGTGCCAGCAGTTACTTAGGGGATAACTATGGCTACACCTTC. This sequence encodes CASSYLGDNYGYTF.

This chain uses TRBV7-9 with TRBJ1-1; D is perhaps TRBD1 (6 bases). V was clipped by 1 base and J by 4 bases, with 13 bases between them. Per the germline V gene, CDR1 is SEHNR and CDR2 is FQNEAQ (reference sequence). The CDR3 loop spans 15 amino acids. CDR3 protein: CASSLDGYRATEAFF. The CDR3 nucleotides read TGTGCCAGCAGCTTAGACGGGTACAGGGCCACTGAAGCTTTCTTT.

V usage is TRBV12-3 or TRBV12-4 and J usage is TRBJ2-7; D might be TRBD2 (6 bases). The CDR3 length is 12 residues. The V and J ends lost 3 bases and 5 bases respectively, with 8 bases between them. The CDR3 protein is CASSFPSDEQYF. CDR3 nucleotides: TGTGCCAGCAGTTTTCCTAGCGACGAGCAGTACTTC.

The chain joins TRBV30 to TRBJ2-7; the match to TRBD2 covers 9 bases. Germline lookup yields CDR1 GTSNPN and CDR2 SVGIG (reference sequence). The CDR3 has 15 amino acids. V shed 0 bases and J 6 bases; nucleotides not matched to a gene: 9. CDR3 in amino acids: CAWSVVPSGTGEQYF. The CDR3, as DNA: TGTGCCTGGAGTGTAGTCCCTAGCGGGACCGGCGAGCAGTACTTC.

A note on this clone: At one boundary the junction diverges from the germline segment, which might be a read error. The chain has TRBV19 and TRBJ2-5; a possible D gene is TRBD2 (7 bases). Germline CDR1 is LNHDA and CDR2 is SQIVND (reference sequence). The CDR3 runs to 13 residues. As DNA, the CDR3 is TGTGCTAGTACAGGGATGGGGGGGGAGACCCAGTACTTC. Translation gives CASTGMGGETQYF.

CDR3: CASSLHTGIRSDTQYF. DNA for the CDR3: TGTGCCAGCAGCTTGCATACAGGGATTAGGTCAGATACGCAGTATTTT. The V gene is TRBV5-5, the J gene TRBJ2-3; TRBD1 is a possible D gene (6 bases). The CDR3 runs to 16 residues. The V gene's germline CDR1 is SGHKS and CDR2 YYEKEE (reference sequence). V shed 1 base and J shed 4 bases, with 16 bases lying between them.

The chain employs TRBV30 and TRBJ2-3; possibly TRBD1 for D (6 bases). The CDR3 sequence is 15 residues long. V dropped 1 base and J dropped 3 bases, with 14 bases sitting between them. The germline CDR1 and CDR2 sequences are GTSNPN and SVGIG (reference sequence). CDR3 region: CAWSADRSRTDTQYF. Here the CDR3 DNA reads TGTGCCTGGAGTGCTGACAGGAGTAGAACAGATACGCAGTATTTT.

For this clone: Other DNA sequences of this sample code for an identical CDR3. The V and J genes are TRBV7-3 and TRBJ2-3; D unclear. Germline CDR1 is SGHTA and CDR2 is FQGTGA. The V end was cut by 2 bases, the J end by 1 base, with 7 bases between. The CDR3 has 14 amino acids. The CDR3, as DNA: TGTGCCAGCAGCTTATTGGCCGGCACAGATACGCAGTATTTT. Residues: CASSLLAGTDTQYF. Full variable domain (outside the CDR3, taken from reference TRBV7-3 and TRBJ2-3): GAGVSQTPSNKVTEKGKYVELRCDPISGHTALYWYRQSLGQGPEFLIYFQGTGAADDSGLPNDRFFAVRPEGSVSTLKIQRTERGDSAVYLCASSLLAGTDTQYFGPGTRLTVL.

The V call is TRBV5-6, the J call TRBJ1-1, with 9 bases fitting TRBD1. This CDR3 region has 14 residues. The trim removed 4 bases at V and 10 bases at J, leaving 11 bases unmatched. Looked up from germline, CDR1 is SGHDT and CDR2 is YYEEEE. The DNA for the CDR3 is TGTGCCAGCAGCCAAACAGGGGGCGGGCGGGTAGCTTTCTTT. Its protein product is CASSQTGGGRVAFF.

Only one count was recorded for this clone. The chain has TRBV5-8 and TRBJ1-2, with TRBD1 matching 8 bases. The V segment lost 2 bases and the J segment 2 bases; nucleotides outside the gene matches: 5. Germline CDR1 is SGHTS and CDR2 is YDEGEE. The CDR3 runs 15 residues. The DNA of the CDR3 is TGTGCCAGCAGCTTCAGCCAGGGGGCCAACTATGGCTACACCTTC. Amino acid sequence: CASSFSQGANYGYTF.

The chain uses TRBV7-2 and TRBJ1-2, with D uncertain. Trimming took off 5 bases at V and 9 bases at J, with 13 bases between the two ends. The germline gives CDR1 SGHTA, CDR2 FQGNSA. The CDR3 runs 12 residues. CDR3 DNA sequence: TGTGCCAGCAGCCCCGGAGCACAACGCTACACCTTC. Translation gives CASSPGAQRYTF.

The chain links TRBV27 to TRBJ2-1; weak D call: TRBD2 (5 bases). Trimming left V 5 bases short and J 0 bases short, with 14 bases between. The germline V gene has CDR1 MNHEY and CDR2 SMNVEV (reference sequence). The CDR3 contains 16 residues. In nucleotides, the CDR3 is TGTGCCAGCAGTGTTTTAGCGTCAAGCTCCTACAATGAGCAGTTCTTC. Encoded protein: CASSVLASSSYNEQFF.

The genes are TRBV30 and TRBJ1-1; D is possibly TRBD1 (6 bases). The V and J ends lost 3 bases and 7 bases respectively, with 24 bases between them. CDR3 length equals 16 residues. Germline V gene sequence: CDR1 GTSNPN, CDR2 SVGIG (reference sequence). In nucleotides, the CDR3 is TGTGCCTGGAGCAGAACAGGGACCCTCTCGAGGGATGAAGCTTTCTTT. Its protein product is CAWSRTGTLSRDEAFF.

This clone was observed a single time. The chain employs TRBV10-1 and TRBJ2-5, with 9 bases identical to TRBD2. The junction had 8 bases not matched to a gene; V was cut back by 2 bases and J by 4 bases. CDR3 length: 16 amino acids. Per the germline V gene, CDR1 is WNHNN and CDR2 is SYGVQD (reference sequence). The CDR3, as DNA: TGCGCCAGCAGTGAGCGGGGTAGCGGGAGACTAGAGACCCAGTACTTC. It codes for CASSERGSGRLETQYF.

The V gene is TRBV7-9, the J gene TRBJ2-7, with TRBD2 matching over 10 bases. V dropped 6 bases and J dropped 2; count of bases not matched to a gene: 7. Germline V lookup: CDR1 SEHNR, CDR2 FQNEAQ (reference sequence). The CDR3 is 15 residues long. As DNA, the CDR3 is TGTGCCAGCAGGGTCGGGACTAGCGAAACCTACGAGCAGTACTTC. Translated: CASRVGTSETYEQYF.

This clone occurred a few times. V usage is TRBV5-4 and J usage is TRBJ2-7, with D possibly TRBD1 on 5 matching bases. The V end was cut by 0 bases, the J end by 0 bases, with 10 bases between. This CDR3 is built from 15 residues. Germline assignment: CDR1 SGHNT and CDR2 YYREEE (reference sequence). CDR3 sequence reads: CASSLEGQSSYEQYF. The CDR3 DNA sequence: TGTGCCAGCAGCTTGGAGGGGCAAAGCTCCTACGAGCAGTACTTC. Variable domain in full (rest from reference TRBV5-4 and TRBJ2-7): ETGVTQSPTHLIKTRGQQVTLRCSSQSGHNTVSWYQQALGQGPQFIFQYYREEENGRGNFPPRFSGLQFPNYSSELNVNALELDDSALYLCASSLEGQSSYEQYFGPGTRLTVT.

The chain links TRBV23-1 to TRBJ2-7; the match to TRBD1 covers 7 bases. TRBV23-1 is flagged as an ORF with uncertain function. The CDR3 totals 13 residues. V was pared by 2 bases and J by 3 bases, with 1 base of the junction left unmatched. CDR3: CASSQDRDYEQYF. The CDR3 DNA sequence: TGCGCCAGCAGTCAAGACAGGGACTACGAGCAGTACTTC.

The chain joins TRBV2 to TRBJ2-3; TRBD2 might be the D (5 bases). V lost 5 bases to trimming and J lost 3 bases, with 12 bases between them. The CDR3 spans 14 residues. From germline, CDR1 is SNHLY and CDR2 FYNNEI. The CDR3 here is CASSFERRTDTQYF. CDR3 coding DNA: TGTGCCAGCAGTTTCGAGAGGAGGACAGATACGCAGTATTTT.

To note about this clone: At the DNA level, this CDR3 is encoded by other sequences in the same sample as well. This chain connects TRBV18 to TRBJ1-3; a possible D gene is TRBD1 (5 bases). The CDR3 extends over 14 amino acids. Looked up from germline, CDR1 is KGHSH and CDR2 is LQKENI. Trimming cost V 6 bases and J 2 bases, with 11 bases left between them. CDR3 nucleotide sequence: TGTGCCAGCTCCCAGCAAGGGGCTGGAAACACCATATATTTT. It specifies CASSQQGAGNTIYF. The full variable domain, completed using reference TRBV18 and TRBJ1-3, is NAGVMQNPRHLVRRRGQEARLRCSPMKGHSHVYWYRQLPEEGLKFMVYLQKENIIDESGMPKERFSAEFPKEGPSILRIQQVVRGDSAAYFCASSQQGAGNTIYFGEGSWLTVV.

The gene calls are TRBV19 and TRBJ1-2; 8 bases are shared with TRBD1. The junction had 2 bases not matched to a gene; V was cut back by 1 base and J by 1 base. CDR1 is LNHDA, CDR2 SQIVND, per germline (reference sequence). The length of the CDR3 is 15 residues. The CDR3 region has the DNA TGTGCCAGTAGTATAGGACAGGGGATTAACTATGGCTACACCTTC. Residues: CASSIGQGINYGYTF.

CDR3 sequence reads: CASSPLPGQGVNTGELFF. The CDR3 DNA sequence: TGTGCCAGCTCACCGCTTCCGGGACAGGGGGTAAACACCGGGGAGCTGTTTTTT. The rearrangement uses TRBV18 and TRBJ2-2, with 11 bases aligning to TRBD1. CDR3 length: 18 residues. V gave up 3 bases and J gave up 2 bases; unmatched junction bases: 8. Germline values: CDR1 KGHSH, CDR2 LQKENI.

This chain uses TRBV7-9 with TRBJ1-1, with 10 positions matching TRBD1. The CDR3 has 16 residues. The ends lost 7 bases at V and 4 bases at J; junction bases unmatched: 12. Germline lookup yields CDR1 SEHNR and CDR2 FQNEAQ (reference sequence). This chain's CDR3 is CASNSGTGAPGTEAFF. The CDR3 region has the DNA TGTGCCAGCAACAGCGGGACAGGGGCGCCCGGCACTGAAGCTTTCTTT. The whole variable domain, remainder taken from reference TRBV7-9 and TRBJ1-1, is DTGVSQNPRHKITKRGQNVTFRCDPISEHNRLYWYRQTLGQGPEFLTYFQNEAQLEKSRLLSDRFSAERPKGSFSTLEIQRTEQGDSAMYLCASNSGTGAPGTEAFFGQGTRLTVV.

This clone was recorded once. DNA of the CDR3: TGTGCCTGGAGAGGTCACCGAGGGAGTGACACCATATATTTT. It encodes CAWRGHRGSDTIYF. The V gene is TRBV30, the J gene TRBJ1-3; no reliable D call. Trimming took off 3 bases at V and 8 bases at J, with 17 bases between the two ends. Germline CDR1 and CDR2: GTSNPN and SVGIG (reference sequence). The CDR3 spans 14 residues.

The CDR3 DNA is TGTGCCATCAGGGGACAGGGATCCACTGAAGCTTTCTTT. Its translation is CAIRGQGSTEAFF. The chain uses TRBV10-3 and TRBJ1-1; 9 bases match TRBD1. Germline-derived CDR1 and CDR2 are ENHRY and SYGVKD. J lost 4 bases, V lost 6 bases, and 3 bases had no gene match. The CDR3 runs to 13 residues.

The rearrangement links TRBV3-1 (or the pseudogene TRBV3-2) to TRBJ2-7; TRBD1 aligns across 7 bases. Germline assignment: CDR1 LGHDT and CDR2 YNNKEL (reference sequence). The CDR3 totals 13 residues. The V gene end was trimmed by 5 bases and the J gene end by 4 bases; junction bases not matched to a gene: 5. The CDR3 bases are TGTGCCAGCAGCGAGGCGACAGGGTACGAGCAGTACTTC. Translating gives CASSEATGYEQYF.